The 27 T cell receptor beta chains reported below all come from one sample, sequenced in a study of shared clonotypes between healthy human individuals. Some clones are missing from TCRdb's copy, which holds only in-frame ones; the method was immunoSEQ multiplex PCR. The table lists roughly 1.4 million clones, approximately 98.5% of them singletons, with roughly 0.36% in the top ten. Sequenced input: naive CD4+ T cells sorted from blood. Sample subset: CD45RA+ positively selected. The receptors come from a young man in good health.

The V gene is TRBV2, the J gene TRBJ2-7; a possible D gene is TRBD1 (6 bases). There are 14 residues in the CDR3. Germline V gives CDR1 SNHLY, CDR2 FYNNEI. Trimming removed 6 bases at V and 6 bases at J, with 18 bases between. The CDR3 here is CASRWSWGRGEQYF. DNA of the CDR3: TGTGCCAGCAGATGGAGTTGGGGGCGTGGCGAGCAGTACTTC.

The chain uses TRBV5-1 and TRBJ1-5; weak D call: TRBD1 (5 bases). The V end lost 4 bases, the J end lost 2 bases, and 13 bases lay between the germline ends. Germline loops: CDR1 SGHRS, CDR2 YFSETQ. CDR3 length: 15 amino acids. This chain's CDR3 is CASSPRGDGNQPQHF. CDR3 nucleotides: TGCGCCAGCAGCCCACGGGGGGATGGCAATCAGCCCCAGCATTTT.

This chain uses TRBV4-2 with TRBJ1-5, with a tentative D call TRBD1 (5 bases). Per germline, CDR1 LGHNA and CDR2 YNFKEQ. V lost 0 bases and J lost 9, with 9 bases in between. CDR3 length equals 13 residues. The CDR3 nucleotides are TGTGCCAGCAGCCAAGACGAGGGGTGGCCCCAGCATTTT. Its translation: CASSQDEGWPQHF.

The chain recombines TRBV18 with TRBJ2-1; D perhaps matches TRBD2 (5 bases). The CDR3 sequence is 14 residues long. V was trimmed by 3 bases and J by 5 bases, leaving 11 bases between them. Germline lookup yields CDR1 KGHSH and CDR2 LQKENI. The CDR3 bases are TGTGCCAGCTCACCCACTAGATTCGACAATGAGCAGTTCTTC. It codes for CASSPTRFDNEQFF.

The chain joins TRBV29-1 to TRBJ2-3; 9 bases line up with TRBD1. V shed 8 bases and J 1 base; nucleotides not matched to a gene: 4. This CDR3 is 13 amino acids long. Per germline, CDR1 SQVTM and CDR2 ANQGSEA. In DNA, the CDR3 is TGCAGCACCGGGGACAGGGGCACAGATACGCAGTATTTT. Amino acids: CSTGDRGTDTQYF.

CDR3 nucleotides: TGTGCCAGCAGCTTAAGTCTAGCGGGAACCTACGAGCAGTACTTC. Its translation is CASSLSLAGTYEQYF. This rearrangement joins TRBV7-6 to TRBJ2-7; 9 nucleotides match TRBD2. CDR1 and CDR2 (germline): SGHVS, FNYEAQ. There are 15 residues in the CDR3. V was pared by 2 bases and J by 2 bases, with 4 bases of the junction left unmatched.

The chain has TRBV10-3 and TRBJ2-5, with 11 bases that match TRBD1. The CDR3 has 12 amino acids. The germline CDR1 and CDR2 sequences are ENHRY and SYGVKD. The ends lost 10 bases at V and 3 bases at J; junction bases unmatched: 1. The CDR3: CATGQGEETQYF. CDR3 sequence (DNA): TGTGCCACGGGACAGGGGGAAGAGACCCAGTACTTC.

The gene calls are TRBV19 and TRBJ2-1, with TRBD1 as a possible D gene (6 bases). This CDR3 has 15 amino acids. Trimming shortened V by 6 bases and J by 7 bases, and 19 bases separated the two germline ends. Germline CDR1 and CDR2: LNHDA and SQIVND (reference sequence). The CDR3 sequence: CASRLSDRSGNEQFF. The CDR3 nucleotides are TGTGCCAGTAGATTGAGTGACAGGTCTGGGAATGAGCAGTTCTTC.

This rearrangement joins TRBV27 to TRBJ2-1; D unresolved. CDR3 size: 14 residues. Germline CDR1 is MNHEY and CDR2 is SMNVEV (reference sequence). Trimming pared 1 base from V and 8 bases from J, leaving 12 bases between. The CDR3 DNA sequence: TGTGCCAGCAGTTTATTAGCTTCTTGGGATGAGCAGTTCTTC. It yields the protein CASSLLASWDEQFF.

This sequence joins TRBV2 and TRBJ1-4; no clear D. Looked up from germline, CDR1 is SNHLY and CDR2 is FYNNEI. Trimming removed 6 bases at V and 4 bases at J, with 6 bases between. The CDR3 covers 12 residues. The CDR3 loop is CASRVINEKLFF. For the CDR3, the DNA is TGTGCCAGCAGGGTCATTAATGAAAAACTGTTTTTT.

The chain joins TRBV11-2 to TRBJ2-7; D is tentatively TRBD1 or TRBD2 (5 bases each). Trimming left V 7 bases short and J 0 bases short, with 16 bases between. Germline values: CDR1 SGHAT, CDR2 FQNNGV. The CDR3 has 15 amino acids. CDR3 DNA sequence: TGTGCCAGCAACTTCTTGGGGGAGAGCTCCTACGAGCAGTACTTC. Residues: CASNFLGESSYEQYF. Based on the CDR3 plus reference TRBV11-2 and TRBJ2-7, the full variable domain is EAGVAQSPRYKIIEKRQSVAFWCNPISGHATLYWYQQILGQGPKLLIQFQNNGVVDDSQLPKDRFSAERLKGVDSTLKIQPAKLEDSAVYLCASNFLGESSYEQYFGPGTRLTVT.

The genes are TRBV5-1 and TRBJ1-5, with 7 nucleotides matching TRBD1. The germline V gene encodes CDR1 SGHRS and CDR2 YFSETQ. The CDR3 is 14 residues long. After removal of 2 bases from V and 8 bases from J, the junction contained 7 bases not matched to a gene. Written as DNA, the CDR3 is TGCGCCAGCAGCTTACAGGGGCCGAACGAGCCCCAGCATTTT. Protein sequence: CASSLQGPNEPQHF.

In the case of this clone: Other DNA sequences in the same sample also yield this CDR3. The chain's CDR3 is CASSLGQQETQYF. CDR3 bases: TGTGCCAGCAGTTTAGGACAGCAAGAGACCCAGTACTTC. The chain carries TRBV28 and TRBJ2-5; perhaps TRBD1 as D (6 bases). CDR1 MDHEN and CDR2 SYDVKM come from the germline V gene. The CDR3 length is 13 residues. V shed 2 bases and J shed 2 bases, with 6 bases lying between them.

The chain links TRBV19 to TRBJ1-5; no definite D call. This CDR3 contains 13 residues. V was pared by 10 bases and J by 1 base, with 11 bases between. CDR1 is LNHDA, CDR2 SQIVND, per germline (reference sequence). CDR3 nucleotides: TGTGCCATCCAAGGGTCCAGCAATCAGCCCCAGCATTTT. This translates into CAIQGSSNQPQHF.

The V gene is TRBV18, the J gene TRBJ2-7; weak D call: TRBD1 (7 bases). CDR1 is KGHSH and CDR2 is LQKENI in the germline V gene. The CDR3 contains 14 residues. Trimming pared 4 bases from V and 4 bases from J, leaving 14 bases between. The CDR3 DNA reads TGTGCCAGCTCACTAGGAGGGGGCGGGTACGAGCAGTACTTC. The encoded protein is CASSLGGGGYEQYF.

With respect to this clone: One end of the junction fails to match germline, which may point to a read error. The chain employs TRBV2 and TRBJ2-7; no clear D. The CDR3 has 13 amino acids. Germline CDR1 SNHLY, CDR2 FYNNEI. CDR3 loop: CGSRFETPYEQYF. The CDR3 DNA sequence: TGTGGCAGCAGGTTCGAGACCCCGTACGAGCAGTACTTC.

V usage is TRBV2 and J usage is TRBJ2-5; D might be TRBD2 (6 bases). Germline V gives CDR1 SNHLY, CDR2 FYNNEI. The CDR3 has 16 residues. V shed 5 bases and J shed 1 base, with 17 bases lying between them. The CDR3 sequence: CASSYPGLMVQETQYF. The CDR3 DNA reads TGTGCCAGCAGTTATCCGGGACTGATGGTCCAAGAGACCCAGTACTTC.

The chain carries TRBV5-4 and TRBJ2-7; 10 bases fit TRBD2. Germline CDR1 SGHNT, CDR2 YYREEE (reference sequence). The V and J ends lost 0 bases and 6 bases, in that order; junction bases with no gene match: 9. The CDR3 sequence is 16 residues long. CDR3 nucleotide sequence: TGTGCCAGCAGCTTGGGGGCTAGCGGGAGTTTGGGCGAGCAGTACTTC. Translating it yields CASSLGASGSLGEQYF.

This clone was detected only once. The chain joins TRBV28 to TRBJ2-3, with 7 bases identical to TRBD1. The trim removed 7 bases at V and 5 bases at J, leaving 12 bases unmatched. Per germline, CDR1 MDHEN and CDR2 SYDVKM. The CDR3 runs to 15 residues. The CDR3 sequence is CASTIRDSRKDTQYF. The CDR3 nucleotides read TGTGCCAGCACCATCAGGGACAGCCGAAAAGATACGCAGTATTTT.

The chain combines TRBV6-1 with TRBJ2-7, with D uncertain. Trimming removed 6 bases at V and 0 bases at J, with 15 bases between. The germline V gene encodes CDR1 MNHNS and CDR2 SASEGT. The CDR3 runs 15 residues. The DNA for the CDR3 is TGTGCCAGCAGCTTCAGTGCTCTTAGCTCCTACGAGCAGTACTTC. It codes for CASSFSALSSYEQYF.

This clone was seen a single time. CDR3 amino acids: CASRSGGPGELFF. The CDR3 DNA is TGCGCCAGCAGATCAGGGGGACCCGGGGAGCTGTTTTTT. The rearrangement links TRBV4-1 to TRBJ2-2, with 7 nucleotides matching TRBD1. V lost 6 bases and J lost 6; bases outside the gene matches: 4. Germline V gene data show CDR1 as MGHRA and CDR2 as YSYEKL. The CDR3 runs to 13 residues.

As for this clone: Other DNA variants within this sample encode the same CDR3. V gene TRBV18 combines with J gene TRBJ2-7; D gene ambiguous. Germline loops: CDR1 KGHSH, CDR2 LQKENI. Trimming cost V 6 bases and J 4 bases, with 10 bases left between them. The CDR3 contains 12 residues. The CDR3 here is CASSPTPYEQYF. The CDR3 DNA follows: TGTGCCAGCTCTCCCACCCCTTACGAGCAGTACTTC.

This clone showed up just once. This chain joins TRBV10-1 and TRBJ1-3; 9 bases match TRBD1. The ends lost 3 bases at V and 2 bases at J; junction bases unmatched: 5. Germline V gene lookup returns CDR1 WNHNN and CDR2 SYGVQD (reference sequence). The CDR3 is made up of 16 amino acids. As DNA, the CDR3 is TGCGCCAGCAGTGATCCCGGGACAGGGACTGGAAACACCATATATTTT. Translating gives CASSDPGTGTGNTIYF.

The gene calls are TRBV5-1 and TRBJ2-1, with 9 bases aligning to TRBD1. This CDR3 contains 16 residues. Germline values: CDR1 SGHRS, CDR2 YFSETQ. J gave up 4 bases and V 0 bases, and 5 bases lay outside the gene matches. The CDR3 spells CASSLGAGTGYNEQFF. In nucleotides, the CDR3 is TGCGCCAGCAGCTTGGGGGCCGGGACAGGGTACAATGAGCAGTTCTTC.

Notes on this clone: Additional DNA sequences in this sample encode the identical CDR3. The V gene is TRBV6-1, the J gene TRBJ1-5; perhaps TRBD1 as D (5 bases). The CDR3 is 13 residues long. The ends were cut back, 4 bases at V and 4 bases at J, with 8 bases in the middle. Germline CDR1 reads MNHNS; CDR2 reads SASEGT. As DNA, the CDR3 is TGTGCCAGCAGTGGGGGACCAAATCAGCCCCAGCATTTT. It encodes CASSGGPNQPQHF.

For the CDR3, the DNA is TGCGCCAGCAGCTTGGACGCAGATACGCAGTATTTT. It encodes CASSLDADTQYF. This sequence joins TRBV5-1 and TRBJ2-3, with D hard to call. Trimming took 0 bases from V and 4 from J, leaving 3 bases between them. Looked up from germline, CDR1 is SGHRS and CDR2 is YFSETQ. The CDR3 has 12 amino acids.

This clone was found once. At the DNA level, this CDR3 is encoded by other sequences in the same sample as well. The chain has TRBV19 and TRBJ2-5, with 8 bases aligning to TRBD2. Germline-derived CDR1 and CDR2 are LNHDA and SQIVND (reference sequence). With 4 bases clipped from V and 4 bases from J, the junction kept 2 bases outside the gene matches. This CDR3 contains 13 residues. The CDR3 protein is CASSTAGGETQYF. DNA for the CDR3: TGTGCCAGTAGTACGGCGGGAGGAGAGACCCAGTACTTC.